These 16 T cell receptor beta chains share one sample of origin, sequenced in a study of shared clonotypes between healthy human individuals. Sequencing was performed with immunoSEQ multiplex PCR; in TCRdb, only in-frame clones are kept and a portion is missing. The sample shows 2,100,000 or so clones, 90% to 96% of them seen only once. The specimen was naive CD4+ T cells sorted from blood. Subset noted: CD45RA+ positively selected. Receptor source: a man younger than 35 in good health.

V gene TRBV7-8 combines with J gene TRBJ2-7, with TRBD2 identical over 8 bases. Per the germline V gene, CDR1 is SGHVS and CDR2 is FQNEAQ. This CDR3 spans 14 amino acids. The ends lost 2 bases at V and 2 bases at J; junction bases unmatched: 2. CDR3 coding DNA: TGTGCCAGCAGCTTACCAGCGGGAGCCTACGAGCAGTACTTC. This codes for CASSLPAGAYEQYF.

The chain has TRBV28 and TRBJ2-1, with TRBD1 matching 10 bases. Germline trimming cut 4 bases from V and 0 bases from J; bases unmatched to any gene: 3. CDR3 length equals 16 residues. Germline V gene data show CDR1 as MDHEN and CDR2 as SYDVKM. In DNA, the CDR3 is TGTGCCAGCAGTTCGACAGGGGGCAACTCCTACAATGAGCAGTTCTTC. Residues: CASSSTGGNSYNEQFF.

The chain is built from TRBV10-3 and TRBJ2-2, with 7 nucleotides matching TRBD2. This CDR3 comprises 15 residues. Per the germline V gene, CDR1 is ENHRY and CDR2 is SYGVKD. J gave up 6 bases and V 2 bases, and 6 bases lay outside the gene matches. CDR3 sequence (DNA): TGTGCCATCAGTGAGACAGACCGGGGGGCCGGGGAGCTGTTTTTT. This encodes CAISETDRGAGELFF.

The chain has TRBV6-5 and TRBJ1-2; D may be TRBD1 (5 bases). Germline CDR1 MNHEY, CDR2 SVGAGI. The CDR3 spans 14 residues. Trimming took 6 bases from V and 2 from J, leaving 13 bases between them. The CDR3: CASRPPGRNYGYTF. The CDR3, as DNA: TGTGCCAGCAGGCCCCCGGGACGGAACTATGGCTACACCTTC.

This sequence joins TRBV7-8 and TRBJ1-5; no reliable D call. V was clipped by 2 bases and J by 0 bases, with 5 bases between them. CDR1 is SGHVS, CDR2 FQNEAQ, per germline. The CDR3 extends over 14 amino acids. The DNA for the CDR3 is TGTGCCAGCAGCTTAAGATATAGCAATCAGCCCCAGCATTTT. Translated, it gives CASSLRYSNQPQHF.

The rearrangement joins TRBV7-6 to TRBJ2-5; 9 bases match TRBD2. CDR1 and CDR2 from the germline V gene are SGHVS and FNYEAQ. V lost 3 bases and J lost 4; bases outside the gene matches: 6. The CDR3 runs to 15 residues. CDR3: CASSFVAGGAETQYF. CDR3 in DNA: TGTGCCAGCAGCTTTGTTGCGGGAGGGGCAGAGACCCAGTACTTC.

The chain links TRBV19 to TRBJ1-5, with 9 bases fitting TRBD1. V trimming: 3 bases; J trimming: 8 bases; junction bases outside the gene matches: 5. Per germline, CDR1 LNHDA and CDR2 SQIVND (reference sequence). This CDR3 is 14 amino acids long. In DNA form, the CDR3 reads TGTGCCAGTAGTATCGGGACAGGGTTCAAGCCCCAGCATTTT. It codes for CASSIGTGFKPQHF.

The V and J genes are TRBV29-1 and TRBJ2-5, with 9 nucleotides matching TRBD2. Trimming removed 3 bases from V and 4 bases from J; junction bases left unmatched: 6. The CDR3 has 14 amino acids. Germline assignment: CDR1 SQVTM and CDR2 ANQGSEA. The CDR3 spells CSVEREGLRETQYF. The CDR3 DNA reads TGCAGCGTTGAGCGGGAGGGCTTAAGAGAGACCCAGTACTTC.

The chain recombines TRBV2 with TRBJ2-7, with no clear D. The CDR3 is made up of 16 amino acids. CDR1 is SNHLY and CDR2 is FYNNEI in the germline V gene. V was clipped by 0 bases and J by 0 bases, with 12 bases between them. In nucleotides, the CDR3 is TGTGCCAGCAGTGAAGCGCCCCAACCACCCTCCTACGAGCAGTACTTC. Translated, it gives CASSEAPQPPSYEQYF. Combining the CDR3 with reference TRBV2 and TRBJ2-7 gives the whole variable domain EPEVTQTPSHQVTQMGQEVILRCVPISNHLYFYWYRQILGQKVEFLVSFYNNEISEKSEIFDDQFSVERPDGSNFTLKIRSTKLEDSAMYFCASSEAPQPPSYEQYFGPGTRLTVT.

The CDR3 DNA reads TGTGCCAGCAGCCCCCGGCGGGGTAGCGGGCCCTACGAGCAGTACTTC. This gives the protein CASSPRRGSGPYEQYF. The chain is built from TRBV13 and TRBJ2-7, with 7 nucleotides matching TRBD2. The CDR3 is 16 amino acids. J was trimmed by 2 bases and V by 5 bases; bases with no gene match: 12. The germline V gene encodes CDR1 PRHDT and CDR2 FYEKMQ (reference sequence).

The chain joins TRBV30 to TRBJ2-5, with no clear D. CDR3 length: 12 residues. Trimming removed 3 bases at V and 4 bases at J, with 9 bases between. From germline, CDR1 is GTSNPN and CDR2 SVGIG (reference sequence). CDR3 in DNA: TGTGCCTGGAGCCTATCAGGAGAGACCCAGTACTTC. Translation: CAWSLSGETQYF. The full variable domain, in which reference TRBV30 and TRBJ2-5 provide the parts outside the CDR3, is SQTIHQWPATLVQPVGSPLSLECTVEGTSNPNLYWYRQAAGRGLQLLFYSVGIGQISSEVPQNLSASRPQDRQFILSSKKLLLSDSGFYLCAWSLSGETQYFGPGTRLLVL.

This sequence joins TRBV7-9 and TRBJ1-5; a possible D gene is TRBD1 (5 bases). This CDR3 has 11 residues. Trimming left V 5 bases short and J 11 bases short, with 10 bases between. Per the germline V gene, CDR1 is SEHNR and CDR2 is FQNEAQ (reference sequence). The CDR3 loop is CASSRGEAQHF. The CDR3 region has the DNA TGTGCCAGCAGCCGGGGGGAGGCCCAGCATTTT.

The chain is built from TRBV4-1 and TRBJ2-7, with D possibly TRBD1 on 5 matching bases. Germline V gene lookup returns CDR1 MGHRA and CDR2 YSYEKL. The CDR3 totals 15 residues. V was cut by 1 base and J by 6 bases, with 16 bases left in between. DNA of the CDR3: TGCGCCAGCAGCCAAGGGCCAGGGATCGCGACCGAGCAGTACTTC. Translation gives CASSQGPGIATEQYF.

Only a few counts were recorded for this clone. CDR3 DNA: TGTGCCAGCAGTGCTCAGGTTAATTCACCCCTCCACTTT. It yields the protein CASSAQVNSPLHF. The V call is TRBV6-4, the J call TRBJ1-6; D not resolved. V dropped 4 bases and J dropped 6 bases, with 7 bases sitting between them. This CDR3 is built from 13 residues. Germline V lookup: CDR1 MRHNA, CDR2 SNTAGT.

V gene TRBV5-6 combines with J gene TRBJ2-7; a possible D gene is TRBD2 (5 bases). This CDR3 spans 14 amino acids. V gave up 4 bases and J gave up 4 bases, with 15 bases separating them. Germline CDR1 reads SGHDT; CDR2 reads YYEEEE. Here the CDR3 DNA reads TGTGCCAGCAGCCGCTCTAGGGCGGGTTACGAGCAGTACTTC. It codes for CASSRSRAGYEQYF.

This chain connects TRBV7-2 to TRBJ2-3; no definite D call. Per the germline V gene, CDR1 is SGHTA and CDR2 is FQGNSA. The CDR3 runs to 13 residues. Trimming stripped 5 bases from V and 4 bases from J, with 10 bases between. CDR3 nucleotides: TGTGCCAGCAGCCCTCAGACGCCAGATACGCAGTATTTT. Its translation is CASSPQTPDTQYF.